The rows below give T cell receptor beta chains drawn from one sample of a study of shared clonotypes between healthy human individuals. The data were produced by immunoSEQ multiplex PCR, yet TCRdb's version contains in-frame clones alone and is incomplete. The sample carries nearly 600,000 clones, over 95% recorded once. Input material: naive CD8+ T cells sorted from blood. These receptors all come from a woman aged 25 to 45 in good health. CDR3s include the opening cysteine and the closing phenylalanine or tryptophan. A D gene is named only where the DNA matches it firmly. Clone size is shown for a subset of rows, as once, few, many or a class of expanded clone.

clone_size: -
v_call: TRBV11-2
d_call: TRBD1
j_call: TRBJ2-7
cdr3_aa: CASSLGTGGYEQYF
cdr3_nt: TGTGCCAGCAGCTTAGGGACAGGGGGCTACGAGCAGTACTTC

clone_size: -
v_call: TRBV13
d_call: -
j_call: TRBJ2-1
cdr3_aa: CASSPETIEFYNEQFF
cdr3_nt: TGTGCCAGCAGCCCCGAAACAATTGAGTTCTACAATGAGCAGTTCTTC

clone_size: few
v_call: TRBV9
d_call: -
j_call: TRBJ1-1
cdr3_aa: CASKRGSHSEAFF
cdr3_nt: TGTGCCAGCAAACGGGGCTCTCATTCTGAAGCTTTCTTT

clone_size: -
v_call: TRBV5-6
d_call: -
j_call: TRBJ2-5
cdr3_aa: CASRGQKETQYF
cdr3_nt: TGTGCCAGCAGAGGACAGAAAGAGACCCAGTACTTC

clone_size: -
v_call: TRBV4-1
d_call: -
j_call: TRBJ2-3
cdr3_aa: CASSHSGITDTQYF
cdr3_nt: TGCGCCAGCAGCCACTCGGGCATCACAGATACGCAGTATTTT

clone_size: -
v_call: TRBV5-1
d_call: -
j_call: TRBJ2-3
cdr3_aa: CASSLNRQNTDTQYF
cdr3_nt: TGCGCCAGCAGCTTGAATCGGCAGAACACAGATACGCAGTATTTT

clone_size: -
v_call: TRBV28
d_call: TRBD2
j_call: TRBJ2-7
cdr3_aa: CASTSRPGGYEQYF
cdr3_nt: TGTGCCAGCACCAGCCGCCCGGGGGGGTACGAGCAGTACTTC

clone_size: -
v_call: TRBV11-2
d_call: -
j_call: TRBJ2-7
cdr3_aa: CASSLGGDYEQYF
cdr3_nt: TGTGCCAGCAGCTTGGGCGGAGACTACGAGCAGTACTTC

clone_size: -
v_call: TRBV6-1
d_call: TRBD1
j_call: TRBJ2-7
cdr3_aa: CASSPDRVSYEQYF
cdr3_nt: TGTGCCAGCAGTCCCGACAGGGTTTCCTACGAGCAGTACTTC

clone_size: -
v_call: TRBV5-6
d_call: TRBD1
j_call: TRBJ2-7
cdr3_aa: CASSFTGGPYEQYF
cdr3_nt: TGTGCCAGCAGCTTCACAGGGGGCCCCTACGAGCAGTACTTC

clone_size: -
v_call: TRBV7-9
d_call: TRBD2
j_call: TRBJ2-2
cdr3_aa: CASSSLASSTGELFF
cdr3_nt: TGTGCCAGCAGCTCACTAGCGTCCTCAACCGGGGAGCTGTTTTTT

clone_size: -
v_call: TRBV5-6
d_call: -
j_call: TRBJ2-1
cdr3_aa: CASSLTSNEQFF
cdr3_nt: TGTGCCAGCAGCTTGACTAGCAATGAGCAGTTCTTC

clone_size: -
v_call: TRBV28
d_call: TRBD1
j_call: TRBJ2-2
cdr3_aa: CASSSDRESNTGELFF
cdr3_nt: TGTGCCAGCAGTTCTGACAGGGAATCGAACACCGGGGAGCTGTTTTTT

clone_size: -
v_call: TRBV28
d_call: -
j_call: TRBJ2-1
cdr3_aa: CASSRRSSYNEQFF
cdr3_nt: TGTGCCAGCAGTCGGCGGAGCTCCTACAATGAGCAGTTCTTC

clone_size: -
v_call: TRBV28
d_call: -
j_call: TRBJ2-7
cdr3_aa: CASSSWDVTEQYF
cdr3_nt: TGTGCCAGCAGTTCCTGGGACGTGACCGAGCAGTACTTC